This TCR beta chain was sequenced for a study of blood T cells in healthy people across ages. A sample-barcoded 5' primer and a J-beta primer mix were used in a second PCR of about 7 to 12 cycles. TCRdb called the 5' RACE reads again in MiXCR, with one record for every CDR3 protein. The sample yields around 1,000,000 distinct CDR3 sequences, roughly 24% seen once. Germline CDR1 is MNHNY and CDR2 is SVGAGI (reference sequence). This CDR3 has 15 amino acids. Trimming pared 5 bases from V and 3 bases from J, leaving 15 bases between. These sequences were also reported in another study, on T cells of mothers and their children.

This TCR came from a girl aged 2-10 years in good health. The chain recombines TRBV6-6 with TRBJ2-3; possible D gene TRBD2, 7 bases. Sequencing was performed on blood. The CDR3 DNA is TGTGCCAGCAGTGCCCCCGGGGGGCGGACAGATACGCAGTATTTT. Its translation is CASSAPGGRTDTQYF.